The present TCR beta chain was sequenced within a study of T cell responses to AZD1222 COVID-19 vaccine. Findings and caveats of the study: Clonal diversity was possibly underestimated, and the donors were mostly white British, with more females. Spike-specific TCR breadth and depth both grew after two AZD1222 doses.

Trimming pared 1 base from V and 8 bases from J, leaving 17 bases between. Germline V gene lookup returns CDR1 ENHRY and CDR2 SYGVKD. The CDR3 is made up of 15 amino acids. Sequencing was performed with immunoSEQ multiplex PCR; in TCRdb, only in-frame clones are kept and a portion is missing. Among tens of thousands of clones listed, 80% to 90% were seen once. A note on this clone: Its target is not known.

The clonotype comes from an adult who received the AZD1222 COVID-19 vaccine. The sequenced sample was peripheral blood, obtained 28 days after the second AZD1222 dose. The chain uses TRBV10-3 and TRBJ1-2; D ambiguous. CDR3 sequence (DNA): TGTGCCATCAGTGAGTTAGGGCTGAGGGTAGGCGGCTACACCTTC. This encodes CAISELGLRVGGYTF.